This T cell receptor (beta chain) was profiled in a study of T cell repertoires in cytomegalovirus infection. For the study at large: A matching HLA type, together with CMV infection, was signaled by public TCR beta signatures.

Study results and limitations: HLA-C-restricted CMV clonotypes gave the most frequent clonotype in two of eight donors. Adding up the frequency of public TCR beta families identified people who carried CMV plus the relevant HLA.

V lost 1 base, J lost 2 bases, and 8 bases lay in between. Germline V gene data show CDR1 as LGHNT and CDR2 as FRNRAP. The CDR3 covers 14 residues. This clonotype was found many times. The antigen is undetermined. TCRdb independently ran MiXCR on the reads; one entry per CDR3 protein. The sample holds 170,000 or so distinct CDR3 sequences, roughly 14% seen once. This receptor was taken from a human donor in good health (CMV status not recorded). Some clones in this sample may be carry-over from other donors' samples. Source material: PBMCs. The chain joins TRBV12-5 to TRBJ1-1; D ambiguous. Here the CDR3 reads CASGLGQANTEAFF. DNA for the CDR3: TGTGCTAGTGGTTTGGGGCAGGCCAACACTGAAGCTTTCTTT.